A selection of T cell receptor beta chains follows, all from one sample in a study of identical twins. TCRdb reprocessed the 5' RACE reads via MiXCR and lists one record per CDR3 protein. The sample records approximately 350,000 distinct CDR3 sequences, approximately 13% being singletons. Another study also made use of these data, one on yellow fever vaccine responses in identical twins.

The sequenced material came from CD8+ T cells sorted from blood. The source of these receptors is a young woman in good health. Each CDR3 is given with its conserved first and last residue. A D gene is named only where the DNA matches it firmly. Only some rows state a clone size, as once, few, many or a class for expanded clones.

size	J	V	D	DNA	CDR3
NA	TRBJ2-1	TRBV7-2	NA	TGTGCCAGCAGCTTAGGGGTGGGGGGAAACAATGAGCAGTTCTTC	CASSLGVGGNNEQFF
many	TRBJ1-5	TRBV5-6	NA	TGTGCCAGCAGCTTGGGGGCAGGTAGCAATCAGCCCCAGCATTTT	CASSLGAGSNQPQHF
NA	TRBJ2-7	TRBV20-1	NA	TGCAGTGCTAGAGATCGGCGGATTAGCTCCTACGAGCAGTACTTC	CSARDRRISSYEQYF
few	TRBJ2-5	TRBV24-1	NA	TGTGCCACCAGTGGAGGGGGGCTCGGGGAGACCCAGTACTTC	CATSGGGLGETQYF
NA	TRBJ2-2	TRBV12-3/TRBV12-4	TRBD2	TGTACCTGCAGTTTAAAGAAGTATCCTACTCTAGCGGACACCGGGGAGCTGTTTTTT	CTCSLKKYPTLADTGELFF
few	TRBJ1-1	TRBV4-1	TRBD1	TGCGCCAGCAGCCAAAGCCACAGGGGGCTAAGGGAGGACACTGAAGCTTTCTTT	CASSQSHRGLREDTEAFF
many	TRBJ1-1	TRBV11-2	NA	TGTGCCAGCAACGAGGGAACTGAAGCTTTCTTT	CASNEGTEAFF
few	TRBJ2-1	TRBV7-6	TRBD2	TGTGCCAGCAGCCTCGGACTAGCGACGAGCTCCTACAATGAGCAGCTCTTC	CASSLGLATSSYNEQLF
NA	TRBJ2-1	TRBV12-3/TRBV12-4	TRBD2	TGTGCCAGCAGTTTTGGGCTAGCGGGAGGAGGAAGGTTCTTC	CASSFGLAGGGRFF
many	TRBJ2-5	TRBV12-3/TRBV12-4	NA	TGTGCCAGCAGTCCCACCGGGGCCCACGAGACCCAGTACTTC	CASSPTGAHETQYF
many	TRBJ2-3	TRBV12-3/TRBV12-4	TRBD1	TGTGCCAGCAGTCAGGGACAGGGGGCCACAGATACGCAGTATTTT	CASSQGQGATDTQYF
many	TRBJ2-7	TRBV9	TRBD1	TGTGCCAGCAGCGCTACCCAGACAGGGAAGGGCTACGAGCAGTACTTC	CASSATQTGKGYEQYF
few	TRBJ2-1	TRBV10-2	NA	TGCGCCAGCAGTGACCAGCCGGGGGACGGGCAGTTCTTC	CASSDQPGDGQFF
NA	TRBJ2-7	TRBV10-1	TRBD1	TGCGCCAGCAGTCGACAGGGTAGGAGCGAGCAGTACTTC	CASSRQGRSEQYF
NA	TRBJ2-1	TRBV7-3	TRBD1	TGTGCCAGCAGCCGTGACGTCGGGACAGGGGCCTACAATGAGCAGTTCTTC	CASSRDVGTGAYNEQFF
NA	TRBJ2-5	TRBV7-7	NA	TGTGCCAGCAGCTTAAATGGCCCAGACGAAAGCCAGTACTTC	CASSLNGPDESQYF
few	TRBJ2-7	TRBV7-9	NA	TGTGCCAGCAGCCCGCGGGAACAGGGATCTCCCTACGAGCAGTACTTC	CASSPREQGSPYEQYF
few	TRBJ2-7	TRBV7-8	NA	TGTGCCAGCAGCCCAGTGACTAGCTCCTACGAGCAGTACTTC	CASSPVTSSYEQYF
few	TRBJ1-2	TRBV5-4	TRBD1	TGTGCCAGCAGCCCGGTAGGGACAGGGGATGGCTACACCTTC	CASSPVGTGDGYTF
NA	TRBJ2-1	TRBV20-1	NA	TGCAGTGCCGGCCAGATCTCCTACAATGAGCAGTTCTTC	CSAGQISYNEQFF
NA	TRBJ2-3	TRBV10-3	NA	TGTGCCATCAGTGAGTGGGACCGAAGTAGCACAGATACGCAGTATTTT	CAISEWDRSSTDTQYF
NA	TRBJ2-3	TRBV7-9	NA	TGTGCCAGCAGCTGGGAACCAGATACGCAGTATTTT	CASSWEPDTQYF
few	TRBJ2-7	TRBV3-1	NA	TGTGCCAGCAGCCATCGGGCGAGGGAGCAGTACTTC	CASSHRAREQYF
few	TRBJ2-7	TRBV12-3/TRBV12-4	NA	TGTGCCAGCAGTTTATCCGGTGAGCTCGAGCAGTACTTC	CASSLSGELEQYF
NA	TRBJ1-1	TRBV28	NA	TGTGCCAGCAGTTCCACATGGGTCGGCACTGAAGCTTTCTTT	CASSSTWVGTEAFF
NA	TRBJ1-6	TRBV7-8	NA	TGTGCCAGCAGCCCCAAGGCCCGTCTATCCCTCCACTTT	CASSPKARLSLHF
few	TRBJ2-7	TRBV12-3/TRBV12-4	NA	TGTGCCAGCAGTTTAGGGAACCCGGTGGTTTCCTACGAGCAGTACTTC	CASSLGNPVVSYEQYF